The 30 T cell receptor beta chains reported below all come from one sample, sequenced in a study of blood T cell repertoires in COVID-19. Assay: immunoSEQ multiplex PCR; the TCRdb copy retains only in-frame clones and omits some. The data contain some 73,000 clones, around nine tenths of them singletons. Sequenced material: peripheral blood. Receptor source: a woman aged 60-70 years with acute or convalescent COVID-19.

This clone was observed once. This sequence joins TRBV5-4 and TRBJ2-2, with D perhaps TRBD2 (5 bases). The CDR3 contains 14 residues. The germline V gene has CDR1 SGHNT and CDR2 YYREEE (reference sequence). V shed 0 bases and J shed 5 bases, with 8 bases lying between them. The chain's CDR3 is CASSLARGTGELFF. The CDR3 nucleotides are TGTGCCAGCAGCTTGGCAAGAGGGACCGGGGAGCTGTTTTTT.

The genes are TRBV7-2 and TRBJ2-1; TRBD2 matches at 9 bases. Losses at the gene ends were 1 base for V and 8 bases for J; bases not matched to a gene: 9. The CDR3 has 16 residues. Germline values: CDR1 SGHTA, CDR2 FQGNSA. CDR3 in amino acids: CASSLGVAGDIDEQFF. The CDR3 region has the DNA TGTGCCAGCAGCTTAGGGGTAGCGGGGGATATAGATGAGCAGTTCTTC.

The chain carries TRBV19 and TRBJ1-5, with D perhaps TRBD1 (6 bases). Germline assignment: CDR1 LNHDA and CDR2 SQIVND (reference sequence). Trimming stripped 5 bases from V and 5 bases from J, with 10 bases between. The CDR3 consists of 13 residues. The CDR3 loop is CASSQGSHQPQHF. CDR3 DNA: TGTGCCAGTAGTCAGGGGTCCCATCAGCCCCAGCATTTT.

This clone has only a few counts. The V call is TRBV3-1 (or the pseudogene TRBV3-2), the J call TRBJ1-2; D unclear. Looked up from germline, CDR1 is LGHDT and CDR2 is YNNKEL (reference sequence). The V end was cut by 3 bases, the J end by 4 bases, with 12 bases between. This CDR3 has 14 residues. The CDR3 is CASSHNQAGYGYTF. The DNA for the CDR3 is TGTGCCAGCAGCCACAACCAGGCAGGCTATGGCTACACCTTC.

This clone came up many times. The V gene is TRBV4-2, the J gene TRBJ2-5; 16 bases match TRBD2. Germline V gene data show CDR1 as LGHNA and CDR2 as YNFKEQ. This CDR3 has 18 amino acids. J lost 4 bases, V lost 3 bases, and 8 bases had no gene match. In DNA form, the CDR3 reads TGTGCCAGCAGCCACCCGGGACTAGCGGGGGGGCCGGGAGAGACCCAGTACTTC. Residues: CASSHPGLAGGPGETQYF.

This clone has just a few counts. The chain employs TRBV4-1 and TRBJ1-5; 12 bases match TRBD1. Germline CDR1 reads MGHRA; CDR2 reads YSYEKL. V shed 0 bases, J shed 2 bases, and the junction held 11 bases outside the gene matches. The CDR3 spans 20 residues. This CDR3 is CASSQDKLGTGGAGNQPQHF. In nucleotides, the CDR3 is TGCGCCAGCAGCCAAGATAAATTGGGGACAGGGGGCGCCGGCAATCAGCCCCAGCATTTT.

V gene TRBV27 combines with J gene TRBJ1-1; the match to TRBD1 covers 8 bases. The CDR3 runs to 17 residues. Germline trimming cut 3 bases from V and 1 base from J; bases unmatched to any gene: 10. CDR1 is MNHEY, CDR2 SMNVEV, per germline (reference sequence). The CDR3 sequence: CASSFYAGGSGNTEAFF. The CDR3 DNA reads TGTGCCAGCAGTTTCTACGCAGGGGGCTCGGGGAACACTGAAGCTTTCTTT.

This rearrangement joins TRBV21-1 to TRBJ2-5; the table's D call, TRBD1, has no DNA check behind it. TRBV21-1 is an annotated pseudogene. The CDR3 loop spans 18 amino acids. CDR3 sequence reads: CASSKDATGDREGETQYF. CDR3 nucleotides: TGTGCCAGCAGCAAAGACGCCACTGGGGACAGGGAGGGAGAGACCCAGTACTTC.

The chain carries TRBV3-1 (or the pseudogene TRBV3-2) and TRBJ2-5; 14 bases line up with TRBD2. This CDR3 contains 21 residues. CDR1 is LGHDT, CDR2 YNNKEL, per germline (reference sequence). V lost 1 base and J lost 5; bases outside the gene matches: 18. CDR3 amino acids: CASSQVSGLAGVKEYGETQYF. As DNA, the CDR3 is TGTGCCAGCAGCCAAGTTTCGGGACTAGCGGGGGTGAAGGAGTACGGGGAGACCCAGTACTTC.

In its sample, this clone was seen a few times. This chain joins TRBV7-9 and TRBJ1-2; possible D gene TRBD1, 5 bases. With 7 bases removed from V and 8 bases from J, the gap between germline ends came to 23 bases. Looked up from germline, CDR1 is SEHNR and CDR2 is FQNEAQ (reference sequence). The CDR3 totals 15 residues. CDR3 sequence (DNA): TGTGCCAGCACCGACACCTCACGTAGGGGACTGGGCTACACCTTC. Its translation: CASTDTSRRGLGYTF.

The V and J genes are TRBV28 and TRBJ2-7; a possible D gene is TRBD1 (6 bases). The germline gives CDR1 MDHEN, CDR2 SYDVKM. Trimming took 5 bases from V and 5 from J, leaving 16 bases between them. CDR3 length equals 14 residues. The CDR3 here is CASSQITGNHEQYF. CDR3 nucleotides: TGTGCCAGCAGTCAGATTACAGGGAACCACGAGCAGTACTTC.

This clone was seen once. This chain links TRBV19 with TRBJ2-4, with 7 bases fitting TRBD2. The trim removed 7 bases at V and 6 bases at J, leaving 3 bases unmatched. The CDR3 is made up of 12 amino acids. Per the germline V gene, CDR1 is LNHDA and CDR2 is SQIVND (reference sequence). The chain's CDR3 is CASTTGGNIQYF. The CDR3 nucleotides are TGTGCCAGTACGACGGGGGGAAACATTCAGTACTTC.

This chain joins TRBV6-5 and TRBJ1-5; possible D gene TRBD1, 6 bases. The germline gives CDR1 MNHEY, CDR2 SVGAGI. The CDR3 totals 14 residues. The ends were cut back, 2 bases at V and 9 bases at J, with 14 bases in the middle. For the CDR3, the DNA is TGTGCCAGCAGTTACGCACAGGGATTCGGGCCCCAGCATTTT. Its translation: CASSYAQGFGPQHF.

This chain links TRBV9 with TRBJ2-7; 11 nucleotides line up with TRBD2. The CDR3 is 21 residues long. Germline V gene sequence: CDR1 SGDLS, CDR2 YYNGEE. V shed 0 bases and J 0 bases; nucleotides not matched to a gene: 17. The CDR3 loop reads CASSVDPALAGADKSSYEQYF. The DNA of the CDR3 is TGTGCCAGCAGCGTAGACCCCGCACTAGCGGGGGCCGACAAATCCTCCTACGAGCAGTACTTC.

This clone was recorded only once. The chain combines TRBV19 with TRBJ1-3, with D perhaps matching TRBD1 (6 bases). The V gene's germline CDR1 is LNHDA and CDR2 SQIVND (reference sequence). This CDR3 comprises 14 residues. V lost 7 bases and J lost 0, with 10 bases in between. The CDR3 loop is CASIKGDSGNTIYF. In DNA form, the CDR3 reads TGTGCCAGTATCAAGGGGGACTCTGGAAACACCATATATTTT.

This clone was observed once. V and J are TRBV30 and TRBJ2-2; the D is unclear. The CDR3 runs 13 residues. Trimming pared 6 bases from V and 7 bases from J, leaving 15 bases between. Germline CDR1 GTSNPN, CDR2 SVGIG (reference sequence). The CDR3 here is CACASRGIGELFF. The CDR3 coding sequence is TGTGCCTGCGCCTCTAGAGGAATCGGGGAGCTGTTTTTT.

The V and J genes are TRBV19 and TRBJ2-2, with TRBD1 matching over 8 bases. CDR3 length: 14 residues. Per the germline V gene, CDR1 is LNHDA and CDR2 is SQIVND (reference sequence). Losses at the gene ends were 5 bases for V and 6 bases for J; bases not matched to a gene: 5. The CDR3 here is CASSADRVSGELFF. DNA for the CDR3: TGTGCCAGTAGTGCGGACAGGGTGTCCGGGGAGCTGTTTTTT.

The V gene is TRBV27, the J gene TRBJ2-3; 8 positions agree with TRBD1. The CDR3 loop spans 21 amino acids. V was clipped by 6 bases and J by 0 bases; unmatched bases: 23. Germline CDR1 reads MNHEY; CDR2 reads SMNVEV (reference sequence). The CDR3 protein is CASSRRRTGTGNRYSTDTQYF. CDR3 nucleotides: TGTGCCAGCAGCCGACGAAGAACCGGGACAGGTAATCGGTATAGCACAGATACGCAGTATTTT.

In this sample, this clone turned up a few times. The chain joins TRBV7-9 to TRBJ1-4; D gene uncertain. The CDR3 sequence is 12 residues long. Per germline, CDR1 SEHNR and CDR2 FQNEAQ (reference sequence). The V and J ends lost 3 bases and 4 bases respectively, with 3 bases between them. The CDR3 is CASSFYNEKLFF. CDR3 DNA sequence: TGTGCCAGCAGCTTCTATAATGAAAAACTGTTTTTT.

This clone was seen only once. The chain has TRBV6-4 and TRBJ2-3; 13 nucleotides agree with TRBD2. The CDR3 is 15 residues long. The V gene's germline CDR1 is MRHNA and CDR2 SNTAGT. With V trimmed by 6 bases and J by 3 bases, 3 bases remained unmatched. The CDR3 reads CASSETSGGTDTQYF. The DNA of the CDR3 is TGTGCCAGCAGCGAGACTAGCGGGGGGACAGATACGCAGTATTTT.

This chain links TRBV19 with TRBJ2-1, with D tentatively TRBD2 (6 bases). Per germline, CDR1 LNHDA and CDR2 SQIVND (reference sequence). This CDR3 spans 15 amino acids. Deletions cut 6 bases from V and 4 bases from J, with 16 bases between. The CDR3 region has the DNA TGTGCCAGTAGGTCCCCGGAGGGGAGTTACAATGAGCAGTTCTTC. It translates to CASRSPEGSYNEQFF.

The rearrangement links TRBV7-8 to TRBJ2-1, with D possibly matching TRBD1 (6 bases). Trimming took off 5 bases at V and 1 base at J, with 12 bases between the two ends. The CDR3 is 15 amino acids. Germline assignment: CDR1 SGHVS and CDR2 FQNEAQ. The CDR3 bases are TGTGCCAGCAGCCGTACAGGGCTATCCTACAATGAGCAGTTCTTC. It yields the protein CASSRTGLSYNEQFF.

This clone occurred a few times. The chain couples TRBV24-1 to TRBJ2-2, with TRBD2 as a possible D gene (6 bases). This CDR3 has 16 residues. V was shortened by 3 bases and J by 1 base, with 11 bases between the two germline ends. Germline V gene lookup returns CDR1 KGHDR and CDR2 SFDVKD. In nucleotides, the CDR3 is TGTGCCACCAGTGATAGGTCGCGGGGGAACACCGGGGAGCTGTTTTTT. Amino acid sequence: CATSDRSRGNTGELFF.

The chain couples TRBV9 to TRBJ1-1, with unresolved D. In germline, CDR1 is SGDLS, CDR2 YYNGEE. The V end lost 4 bases, the J end lost 1 base, and 14 bases lay between the germline ends. This CDR3 spans 15 amino acids. The CDR3 DNA reads as TGTGCCAGCAGCACGGGGATCGACCCGAACACTGAAGCTTTCTTT. Translation gives CASSTGIDPNTEAFF.

This rearrangement joins TRBV7-8 to TRBJ1-1; 7 bases agree with TRBD1. The CDR3 runs to 15 residues. The ends lost 0 bases at V and 5 bases at J; junction bases unmatched: 6. The germline V gene has CDR1 SGHVS and CDR2 FQNEAQ. The CDR3 protein is CASSLAEGAWTEAFF. CDR3 DNA sequence: TGTGCCAGCAGCTTAGCGGAGGGGGCCTGGACTGAAGCTTTCTTT.

This sequence joins TRBV5-1 and TRBJ2-1; D might be TRBD2 (6 bases). Germline CDR1 is SGHRS and CDR2 is YFSETQ. The V end lost 4 bases, the J end lost 8 bases, and 16 bases lay between the germline ends. The CDR3 has 14 residues. DNA of the CDR3: TGCGCCAGCAGCCGAGGTGGGGGGTCCCATGAGCAGTTCTTC. It codes for CASSRGGGSHEQFF.

This chain uses TRBV7-9 with TRBJ2-1; 12 bases line up with TRBD2. Looked up from germline, CDR1 is SEHNR and CDR2 is FQNEAQ (reference sequence). CDR3 length equals 15 residues. V lost 4 bases and J lost 6; bases outside the gene matches: 4. The CDR3 is CASSSRLAGANEQFF. CDR3 DNA sequence: TGTGCCAGCAGCTCCAGACTAGCGGGGGCCAATGAGCAGTTCTTC.

The DNA of the CDR3 is TGTGCCAGTACCCCCGGGGGAAGCAATCAGCCCCAGCATTTT. Its translation is CASTPGGSNQPQHF. The chain uses TRBV19 and TRBJ1-5; maybe TRBD1 (5 bases). Germline-derived CDR1 and CDR2 are LNHDA and SQIVND (reference sequence). This CDR3 has 14 amino acids. Between the trimmed V and J ends, which lost 7 bases and 1 base, there was a span of 11 bases.

V is TRBV19 and J is TRBJ1-6, with a weak D call TRBD1 (5 bases). Germline loops: CDR1 LNHDA, CDR2 SQIVND (reference sequence). V lost 6 bases and J lost 4, with 22 bases in between. The CDR3 totals 18 residues. In nucleotides, the CDR3 is TGTGCCAGTAGAGCGGGACGCCACTCCGGGGGTTATAATTCACCCCTCCACTTT. Protein: CASRAGRHSGGYNSPLHF.

The chain joins TRBV2 to TRBJ2-3, with 10 bases identical to TRBD2. CDR1 SNHLY and CDR2 FYNNEI come from the germline V gene. Trimming cost V 5 bases and J 6 bases; bases outside gene matches: 8. CDR3 length: 15 amino acids. In DNA, the CDR3 is TGTGCCAGCAGTCGAGCGGGGGGGCAGTTCGATACGCAGTATTTT. This gives the protein CASSRAGGQFDTQYF.